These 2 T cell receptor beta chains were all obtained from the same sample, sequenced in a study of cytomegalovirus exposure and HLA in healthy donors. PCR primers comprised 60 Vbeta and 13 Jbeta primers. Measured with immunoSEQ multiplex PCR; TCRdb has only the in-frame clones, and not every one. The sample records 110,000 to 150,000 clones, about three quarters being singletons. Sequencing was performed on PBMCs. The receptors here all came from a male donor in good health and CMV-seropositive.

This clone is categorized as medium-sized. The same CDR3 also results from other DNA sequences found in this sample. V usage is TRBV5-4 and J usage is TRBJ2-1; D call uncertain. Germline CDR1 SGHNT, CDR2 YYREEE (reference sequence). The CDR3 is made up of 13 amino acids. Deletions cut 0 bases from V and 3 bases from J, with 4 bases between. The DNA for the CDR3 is TGTGCCAGCAGCTTGGACAGCTACAATGAGCAGTTCTTC. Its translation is CASSLDSYNEQFF.

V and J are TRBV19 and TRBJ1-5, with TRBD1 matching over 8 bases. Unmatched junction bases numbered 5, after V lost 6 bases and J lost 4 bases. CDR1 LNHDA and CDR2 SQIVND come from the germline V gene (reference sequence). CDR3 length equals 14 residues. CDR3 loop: CASSPQGENQPQHF. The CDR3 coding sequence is TGTGCCAGTAGCCCACAGGGGGAGAATCAGCCCCAGCATTTT. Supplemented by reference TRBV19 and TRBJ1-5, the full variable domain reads DGGITQSPKYLFRKEGQNVTLSCEQNLNHDAMYWYRQDPGQGLRLIYYSQIVNDFQKGDIAEGYSVSREKKESFPLTVTSAQKNPTAFYLCASSPQGENQPQHFGDGTRLSIL.